The subject of this entry is one T cell receptor (beta chain). The antigen remains undetermined. TCRdb used MiXCR to reprocess the 5' RACE reads, holding one entry per CDR3 protein. The repertoire holds roughly 350,000 distinct CDR3 sequences, with less than 9.5% as singletons. Trimming pared 6 bases from V and 1 base from J, leaving 12 bases between. The CDR3 has 14 residues. CDR1 and CDR2 (germline): LNHDA, SQIVND (reference sequence). This sample was included in a study of CD8 T cells in ankylosing spondylitis. Study-wide findings and caveats: A TCR beta motif made of several highly homologous variants seemed typical of ankylosing spondylitis blood.

This TCR came from a male donor with ankylosing spondylitis. The sample was blood, either unsorted or a sorted T cell fraction (not recorded which). This rearrangement joins TRBV19 to TRBJ1-1; D remains ambiguous. In DNA, the CDR3 is TGTGCCAGTAGGAGGGCCACGGCGAACACTGAAGCTTTCTTT. This encodes CASRRATANTEAFF.